This entry concerns a single TCR beta chain. The target antigen is unknown. CDR3 length: 16 amino acids. The V gene end was trimmed by 3 bases and the J gene end by 0 bases; junction bases not matched to a gene: 5. CDR1 is LNHNV and CDR2 is YYDKDF in the germline V gene (reference sequence). This record belongs to a study of T cell responses to AZD1222 COVID-19 vaccine. Study-wide points: Seropositive AZD1222 recipients at baseline numbered only 6 or 7.

TCRdb keeps only in-frame clones here, not all; method: immunoSEQ multiplex PCR. Among approximately 200,000 clones listed, about 93% were seen once. The starting material was peripheral blood, obtained 28 days after the second AZD1222 dose. This receptor was identified in an adult who received the AZD1222 COVID-19 vaccine. The gene calls are TRBV15 and TRBJ1-3; 7 bases map to TRBD1. The CDR3 coding sequence is TGTGCCACCAGCAGCCGACCAGGGGGCTCTGGAAACACCATATATTTT. This encodes CATSSRPGGSGNTIYF.